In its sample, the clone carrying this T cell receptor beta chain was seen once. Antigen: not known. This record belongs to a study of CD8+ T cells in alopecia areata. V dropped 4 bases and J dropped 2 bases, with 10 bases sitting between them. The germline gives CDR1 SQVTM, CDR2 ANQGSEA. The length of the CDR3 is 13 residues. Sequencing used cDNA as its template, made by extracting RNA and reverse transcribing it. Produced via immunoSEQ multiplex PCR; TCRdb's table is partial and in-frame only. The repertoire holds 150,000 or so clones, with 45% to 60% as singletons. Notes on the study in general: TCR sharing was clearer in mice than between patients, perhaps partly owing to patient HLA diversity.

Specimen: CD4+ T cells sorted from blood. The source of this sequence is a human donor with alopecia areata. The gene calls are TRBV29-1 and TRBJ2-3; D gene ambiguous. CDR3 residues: CSVGSRYTDTQYF. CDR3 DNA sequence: TGCAGCGTTGGGAGCAGATACACAGATACGCAGTATTTT.